These T cell receptor beta chains were read from a single sample in a study of OX40 agonist ivuxolimab in advanced cancers. TCRdb's copy holds only in-frame clones and misses some; the assay was immunoSEQ multiplex PCR. The table records roughly 60,000 clones, approximately 90% of them present only once. This material consisted of CD4+ or CD8+ T cells sorted from blood, taken in a trial of the OX40 agonist ivuxolimab. The receptor set was obtained from an adult with an advanced solid tumor such as melanoma, head and neck, liver or kidney cancer. CDR3s include the opening cysteine and the closing phenylalanine or tryptophan.

v_call	j_call	cdr3_aa
TRBV18	TRBJ2-1	CASSSTSGTSGYNEQFF
TRBV4-3	TRBJ2-7	CASSHTGAGTGYEQYF
TRBV10-2	TRBJ2-3	CASSRLAEISTDTQYF
TRBV9	TRBJ2-1	CASSVLPRGGNNEQFF
TRBV19	TRBJ2-4	CASSIVDNKNIQYF
TRBV6-1	TRBJ1-5	CASNRGSNQPQHF
TRBV9	TRBJ2-7	CASSARGSSYEQYF
TRBV7-5	TRBJ2-3	CVSSGSSPDTQYF
TRBV18	TRBJ2-3	CASSLITDTQYF
TRBV2	TRBJ2-5	CASSPSGSRTETQYF
TRBV6-4	TRBJ2-2	CASRGQGATGELFF
TRBV6-5	TRBJ2-7	CASSYTTGLAYEQYF
TRBV29-1	TRBJ2-5	CSVSGWGENQETQYF
TRBV7-9	TRBJ2-7	CASSRDGTGDYEQYF
TRBV11-3	TRBJ1-4	CASSLAGTGGVREKLFF
TRBV19	TRBJ2-1	CASRHSGLDYNEQFF
TRBV10-3	TRBJ2-3	CAISGLAGGVDTQYF
TRBV6-5	TRBJ1-2	CASSYTDRGYGYTF
TRBV6-6	TRBJ2-5	CASSKQGITRETQYF
TRBV15	TRBJ1-5	CATSRDSGRDNQPQHF
TRBV19	TRBJ1-5	CASSNGLGWNQPQHF
TRBV6-5	TRBJ1-2	CASSYSSSMGNGYTF
TRBV6-5	TRBJ2-7	CASSYSTGYEQYF
TRBV10-3	TRBJ2-2	CASSGGSTTNTGELFF
TRBV7-9	TRBJ1-4	CASSRQGSVGEKLFF
TRBV14	TRBJ2-7	CASSQIPSYEQYF
TRBV30	TRBJ2-2	CAWSSGQGNTGELFF
TRBV7-2	TRBJ2-7	CASSSAYEQYF